The 6 T cell receptor beta chains below were found in one sample sequenced in a study of T cell responses to AZD1222 COVID-19 vaccine. Libraries were prepared by immunoSEQ multiplex PCR; TCRdb keeps only in-frame clonotypes and omits some of them. The table records about 26,000 clones, 88% of them present only once. The material was peripheral blood, obtained 28 days after the second AZD1222 dose. Source of these receptors: an adult who received the AZD1222 COVID-19 vaccine.

The rearrangement joins TRBV7-9 to TRBJ2-1, with D hard to call. Germline-derived CDR1 and CDR2 are SEHNR and FQNEAQ (reference sequence). CDR3 length equals 14 residues. The germline V and J ends were trimmed by 8 bases and 6 bases, with 17 bases remaining between them. The CDR3 spells CASVWGVSGNEQFF. DNA for the CDR3: TGTGCCAGCGTATGGGGTGTCTCAGGCAATGAGCAGTTCTTC. The variable domain in full, completed from reference TRBV7-9 and TRBJ2-1, reads DTGVSQNPRHKITKRGQNVTFRCDPISEHNRLYWYRQTLGQGPEFLTYFQNEAQLEKSRLLSDRFSAERPKGSFSTLEIQRTEQGDSAMYLCASVWGVSGNEQFFGPGTRLTVL.

This CDR3 reads CASSERGDGGSAFF. The DNA for the CDR3 is TGTGCCAGCAGTGAAAGGGGTGATGGGGGGAGCGCTTTCTTT. V usage is TRBV6-1 and J usage is TRBJ1-1; weak D call: TRBD1 (5 bases). The V and J ends lost 2 bases and 11 bases respectively, with 18 bases between them. The CDR3 consists of 14 residues. The germline V gene encodes CDR1 MNHNS and CDR2 SASEGT.

The chain links TRBV6-5 to TRBJ2-7, with a tentative D call TRBD1 (6 bases). There are 12 residues in the CDR3. V shed 6 bases and J shed 5 bases, with 11 bases lying between them. Germline lookup yields CDR1 MNHEY and CDR2 SVGAGI. The CDR3 spells CASRHRDHEQYF. CDR3 coding DNA: TGTGCCAGCAGGCACAGGGACCACGAGCAGTACTTC.

This clone showed up just a few times. V usage is TRBV4-1 and J usage is TRBJ1-5, with 7 nucleotides matching TRBD1. The CDR3 totals 15 residues. Germline V gene data show CDR1 as MGHRA and CDR2 as YSYEKL. V lost 0 bases and J lost 6; bases outside the gene matches: 5. The CDR3 sequence: CASSQEGQWGQPQHF. DNA for the CDR3: TGCGCCAGCAGCCAAGAGGGACAGTGGGGTCAGCCCCAGCATTTT.

V usage is TRBV7-6 and J usage is TRBJ2-2; D is unresolved. The CDR3 extends over 15 amino acids. Deletions cut 4 bases from V and 2 bases from J, with 11 bases between. The germline V gene has CDR1 SGHVS and CDR2 FNYEAQ. The CDR3 loop reads CASSSQTSNTGELFF. The CDR3 nucleotides read TGTGCCAGCAGCTCCCAGACCTCCAACACCGGGGAGCTGTTTTTT.

This clone was seen just once. CDR3 in amino acids: CASGLGSLRYNEQFF. The CDR3 DNA follows: TGTGCTAGTGGTTTGGGTTCATTGCGGTACAATGAGCAGTTCTTC. The V call is TRBV12-5, the J call TRBJ2-1; D uncertain. V was cut by 1 base and J by 4 bases, with 11 bases left in between. The CDR3 is 15 residues long. The V gene's germline CDR1 is LGHNT and CDR2 FRNRAP.